This TCR beta chain was captured in a study of blood T cell repertoires in COVID-19. Turning to the study itself: Both acute and convalescent COVID-19 samples were obtained from the United States, Italy and Spain.

Authors' data handling: Estimates of nucleated cell counts were drawn from the amplification of reference gene primers. Some clones are missing from TCRdb's copy, which holds only in-frame ones; the method was immunoSEQ multiplex PCR. V, J and clone size are taken as reported in that table, and D and trimming were inferred from the DNA itself. The repertoire holds 35,000 to 40,000 clones, with over 80% as singletons. The CDR3 sequence is 17 residues long. The V gene lost 0 bases and the J gene lost 9 bases, with 21 bases spanning the gap. From germline, CDR1 is LGHNA and CDR2 YSLEER. Sequencing used peripheral blood. The TCR originated in a human donor in a cohort sampled during active COVID-19. V and J are TRBV4-3 and TRBJ2-4, with a tentative D call TRBD1 (5 bases). The DNA of the CDR3 is TGCGCCAGCAGCCAAGATCGTGCAGGGCGAGGTTCGGCCATTCAGTACTTC. Its protein product is CASSQDRAGRGSAIQYF.